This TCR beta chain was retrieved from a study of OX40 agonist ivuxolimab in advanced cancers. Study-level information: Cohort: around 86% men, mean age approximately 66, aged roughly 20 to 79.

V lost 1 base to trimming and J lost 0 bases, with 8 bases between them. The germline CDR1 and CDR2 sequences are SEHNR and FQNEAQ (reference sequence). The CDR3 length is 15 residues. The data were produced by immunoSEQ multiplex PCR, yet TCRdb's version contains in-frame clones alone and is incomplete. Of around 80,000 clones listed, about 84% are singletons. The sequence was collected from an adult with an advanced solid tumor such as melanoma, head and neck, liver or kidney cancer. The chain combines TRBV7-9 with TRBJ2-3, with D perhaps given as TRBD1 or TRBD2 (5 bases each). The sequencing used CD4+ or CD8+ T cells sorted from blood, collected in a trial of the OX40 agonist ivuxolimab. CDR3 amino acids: CASSLEGPSTDTQYF. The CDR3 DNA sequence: TGTGCCAGCAGCTTAGAGGGACCTAGCACAGATACGCAGTATTTT.